This T cell receptor (beta chain) was identified during a study of blood T cell repertoires in COVID-19. Study-wide background: The analysed material was cDNA or gDNA that came from T cells, B-cell-depleted T cells, or PBMCs.

This clone came up a few times. The CDR3 is 15 residues long. V gave up 5 bases and J gave up 5 bases; unmatched junction bases: 10. The germline V gene encodes CDR1 MDHEN and CDR2 SYDVKM. Sequenced by immunoSEQ multiplex PCR; TCRdb stores in-frame clones only, minus some. Here the sample spans around 180,000 clones, roughly 84% being singletons. The rearrangement joins TRBV28 to TRBJ1-1, with 8 bases aligning to TRBD1. The sequenced sample was peripheral blood. This TCR derives from a woman aged 80 or over with acute or convalescent COVID-19. The CDR3 here is CASSPSTGDGTEAFF. The CDR3, as DNA: TGTGCCAGCAGTCCCTCGACAGGGGATGGGACTGAAGCTTTCTTT.